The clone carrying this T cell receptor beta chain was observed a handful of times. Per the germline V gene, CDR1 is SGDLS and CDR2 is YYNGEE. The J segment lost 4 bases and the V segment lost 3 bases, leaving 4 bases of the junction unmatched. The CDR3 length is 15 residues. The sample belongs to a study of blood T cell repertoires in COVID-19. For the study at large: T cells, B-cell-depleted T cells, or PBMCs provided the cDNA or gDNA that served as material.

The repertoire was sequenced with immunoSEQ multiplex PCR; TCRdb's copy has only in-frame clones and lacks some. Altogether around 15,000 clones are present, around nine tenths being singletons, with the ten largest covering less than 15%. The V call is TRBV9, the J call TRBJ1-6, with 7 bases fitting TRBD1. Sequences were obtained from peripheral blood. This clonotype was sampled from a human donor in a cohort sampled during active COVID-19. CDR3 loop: CASSEGGQYNSPLHF. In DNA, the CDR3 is TGTGCCAGCAGCGAGGGGGGACAGTATAATTCACCCCTCCACTTT.